Below are 8 T cell receptor beta chains sequenced from a single sample in a study of blood T cells in healthy people across ages. The second PCR ran roughly 7 to 12 cycles with a sample-barcoded 5' primer and J-beta primers. TCRdb processed the 5' RACE reads anew with MiXCR; each CDR3 protein has one entry. The repertoire holds approximately 1.5 million distinct CDR3 sequences, with approximately 43% as singletons. The sequenced sample was blood. These receptors were taken from a woman aged 18-29 years in good health.

The CDR3 protein is CASSLGARFYNSPLHF. For the CDR3, the DNA is TGTGCCAGCAGCTTGGGGGCCCGTTTTTATAATTCACCCCTCCACTTT. The V and J genes are TRBV7-9 and TRBJ1-6; TRBD1 is a possible D gene (6 bases). The V end lost 3 bases, the J end lost 4 bases, and 13 bases lay between the germline ends. Germline CDR1 SEHNR, CDR2 FQNEAQ (reference sequence). The CDR3 covers 16 residues.

V gene TRBV7-9 combines with J gene TRBJ2-3, with TRBD2 identical over 7 bases. In germline, CDR1 is SEHNR, CDR2 FQNEAQ (reference sequence). This CDR3 is 14 amino acids long. The V and J ends lost 5 bases and 3 bases, in that order; junction bases with no gene match: 5. In nucleotides, the CDR3 is TGTGCCAGCAGCCCTATACTAGCGACAGATACGCAGTATTTT. This encodes CASSPILATDTQYF.

This chain connects TRBV20-1 to TRBJ1-5; 7 positions match TRBD1. V dropped 5 bases and J dropped 3; count of bases not matched to a gene: 7. The V gene's germline CDR1 is DFQATT and CDR2 SNEGSKA (reference sequence). The CDR3 is 14 amino acids. The CDR3 nucleotides read TGCAGTGCTTGGGGAGGACAGGACAATCAGCCCCAGCATTTT. Translated: CSAWGGQDNQPQHF.

This clonotype occurred a few times. The rearrangement uses TRBV7-2 and TRBJ2-3; 11 bases line up with TRBD2. Germline-derived CDR1 and CDR2 are SGHTA and FQGNSA. The CDR3 sequence is 16 residues long. Losses at the gene ends were 3 bases for V and 4 bases for J; bases not matched to a gene: 6. In DNA form, the CDR3 reads TGTGCCAGCAGCTTGTCGGGACTAGCGGCGGCAGATACGCAGTATTTT. Protein sequence: CASSLSGLAAADTQYF.

Only a few counts were recorded for this clonotype. V and J are TRBV7-2 and TRBJ2-1; D is possibly TRBD2 (6 bases). TRBJ2-7 explains the end of the DNA better; the J call may be wrong. In germline, CDR1 is SGHTA, CDR2 FQGNSA. The CDR3 is made up of 14 amino acids. The CDR3 DNA follows: TGTGCCAGCAGCTTAGGCGGGGAGTACAATGAGCAGTACTTC. It translates to CASSLGGEYNEQYF.

The chain has TRBV29-1 and TRBJ1-1; a possible D gene is TRBD1 (5 bases). Trimming took 8 bases from V and 5 from J, leaving 12 bases between them. Germline V gene lookup returns CDR1 SQVTM and CDR2 ANQGSEA. This CDR3 is 11 amino acids long. This chain's CDR3 is CSPGGGTEAFF. For the CDR3, the DNA is TGCAGCCCGGGGGGGGGAACTGAAGCTTTCTTT. Filled out from reference TRBV29-1 and TRBJ1-1, the complete variable domain reads SAVISQKPSRDICQRGTSLTIQCQVDSQVTMMFWYRQQPGQSLTLIATANQGSEATYESGFVIDKFPISRPNLTFSTLTVSNMSPEDSSIYLCSPGGGTEAFFGQGTRLTVV.

The genes are TRBV6-5 and TRBJ1-3; D is undetermined. Trimming left V 6 bases short and J 0 bases short, with 9 bases between. The CDR3 sequence is 14 residues long. The germline V gene encodes CDR1 MNHEY and CDR2 SVGAGI. For the CDR3, the DNA is TGTGCCAGCAGCCGTCATCACTCTGGAAACACCATATATTTT. This encodes CASSRHHSGNTIYF.

In its sample, this clonotype was seen once. The chain joins TRBV5-1 to TRBJ2-2, with D perhaps matching TRBD1 (6 bases). V was clipped by 4 bases and J by 0 bases, with 13 bases between them. In germline, CDR1 is SGHRS, CDR2 YFSETQ. This CDR3 comprises 16 residues. The CDR3 nucleotides are TGCGCCAGCAGCGGGACCGGGACATCGAACACCGGGGAGCTGTTTTTT. It yields the protein CASSGTGTSNTGELFF.